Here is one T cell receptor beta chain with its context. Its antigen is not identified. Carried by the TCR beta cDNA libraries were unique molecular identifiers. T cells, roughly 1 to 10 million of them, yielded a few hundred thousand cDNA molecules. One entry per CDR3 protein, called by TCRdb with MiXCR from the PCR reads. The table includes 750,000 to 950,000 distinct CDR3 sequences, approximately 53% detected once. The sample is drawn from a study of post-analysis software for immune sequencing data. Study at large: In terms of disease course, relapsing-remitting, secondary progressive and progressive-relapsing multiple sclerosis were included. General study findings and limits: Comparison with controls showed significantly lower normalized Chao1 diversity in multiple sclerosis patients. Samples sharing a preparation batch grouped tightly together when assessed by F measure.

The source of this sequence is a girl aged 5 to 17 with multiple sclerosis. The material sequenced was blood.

CDR3 protein: CASSWGRGYQETQYF. The CDR3 DNA sequence: TGCGCCAGCAGCTGGGGACGGGGGTACCAAGAGACCCAGTACTTC. V gene TRBV5-1 combines with J gene TRBJ2-5, with D possibly matching TRBD2 (6 bases). CDR3 size: 15 residues. CDR1 and CDR2 from the germline V gene are SGHRS and YFSETQ. The V and J ends lost 3 bases and 0 bases respectively, with 12 bases between them.